Listed below are T cell receptor beta chains from one sample, sequenced in a study of shared clonotypes between healthy human individuals. TCRdb's copy holds only in-frame clones and misses some; the assay was immunoSEQ multiplex PCR. The data show some 2,400,000 clones, around 95% seen once. What was sequenced was naive CD4+ T cells sorted from blood. The source of these receptors is a man between 18 and 35 years old in good health. Each CDR3 is given with its conserved first and last residue. A D gene is named only where the DNA matches it firmly. Some rows mark clone size as missing; the rest say once, few, many or name a class of expanded clone.

TRBV7-9,TRBJ1-5,NA,once,CASSRPGSNQPQHF,TGTGCCAGCAGCCGCCCAGGGAGCAATCAGCCCCAGCATTTT
TRBV27,TRBJ1-5,NA,NA,CASSPSGVVGNQPQHF,TGTGCCAGCAGTCCCTCCGGGGTTGTAGGCAATCAGCCCCAGCATTTT
TRBV19,TRBJ1-5,TRBD1,NA,CASSARGVQHF,TGTGCCAGTAGTGCCAGGGGGGTCCAGCATTTT
TRBV30,TRBJ1-2,TRBD1,NA,CAWSRGGGGYTF,TGTGCCTGGAGCCGGGGAGGGGGCGGCTACACCTTC
TRBV5-5,TRBJ2-7,NA,NA,CASSFQASAGRNEQYF,TGTGCCAGCAGCTTTCAAGCTAGCGCCGGTCGGAACGAGCAGTACTTC
TRBV28,TRBJ2-3,TRBD2,once,CASSFLTGLAAANTQYF,TGTGCCAGCAGTTTCCTCACCGGACTAGCGGCAGCCAATACGCAGTATTTT
TRBV5-5,TRBJ1-5,NA,NA,CASSLGNTETNQPQHF,TGTGCCAGCAGCTTGGGGAACACAGAGACCAATCAGCCCCAGCATTTT
TRBV6-6,TRBJ2-5,NA,NA,CASSFLETQYF,TGTGCCAGCAGTTTTTTAGAGACCCAGTACTTC
TRBV2,TRBJ1-5,NA,NA,CASSEIGGPQPQHF,TGTGCCAGCAGTGAAATAGGAGGGCCCCAGCCCCAGCATTTT
TRBV5-1,TRBJ2-1,NA,NA,CASSLALVTYNEQFF,TGCGCCAGCAGCTTGGCTCTAGTGACGTACAATGAGCAGTTCTTC
TRBV11-2,TRBJ2-7,TRBD2,NA,CASSLVWSGGHEQYF,TGTGCCAGCAGCTTAGTGTGGTCGGGAGGCCACGAGCAGTACTTC
TRBV5-1,TRBJ2-7,NA,NA,CASSLESSDSYEQYF,TGCGCCAGCAGCTTGGAGTCTAGCGATTCCTACGAGCAGTACTTC
TRBV29-1,TRBJ2-7,NA,once,CSARVQDLWQYF,TGCAGCGCCCGGGTACAGGACCTTTGGCAGTACTTC
TRBV5-6,TRBJ2-7,NA,NA,CASSWGIYEQYF,TGTGCCAGCAGCTGGGGTATCTACGAGCAGTACTTC
TRBV7-9,TRBJ1-1,TRBD1,NA,CASSFWDRNTEAFF,TGTGCCAGCAGCTTTTGGGACAGGAACACTGAAGCTTTCTTT
TRBV6-1,TRBJ2-7,TRBD1,once,CASSLETGSSYEQYF,TGTGCCAGCAGCCTCGAGACAGGGTCTTCCTACGAGCAGTACTTC